This record covers a single T cell receptor beta chain. Antigen unknown. The sample comes from a study of cytomegalovirus exposure and HLA in healthy donors. Study in general: In an early release, HLA-typed donors contributed some 82 million unique TCR sequences.

Findings of the study overall: A later analysis reportedly found fewer N-insertions in an Asian-associated ancestry cluster than the approximately 670-donor mean. Highest at DRB1 and lowest at HLA-C, TCR association rates differed among HLA loci in a later analysis.

The CDR3 covers 14 residues. CDR1 and CDR2 from the germline V gene are SEHNR and FQNEAQ (reference sequence). Trimming stripped 5 bases from V and 2 bases from J, with 11 bases between. Use of 60 Vbeta and 13 Jbeta primers characterized the PCR. The protocol was immunoSEQ multiplex PCR, while the TCRdb copy is restricted to in-frame clones and leaves out a portion. The repertoire has 150,000 or so clones, about 74% of them found once; the top ten carry 3% to 4%. The chain uses TRBV7-9 and TRBJ2-3; TRBD2 might be the D (5 bases). The sequenced sample was PBMCs. This receptor was taken from a woman aged 40 to 50 in good health and CMV-seronegative. CDR3 loop: CASSPGEHTDTQYF. The CDR3 nucleotides are TGTGCCAGCAGCCCCGGGGAACACACAGATACGCAGTATTTT.